Sequencing of this TCR beta chain was carried out in a study of regulatory T cells in long-lasting Graves disease. This clonotype appeared a few times. From germline, CDR1 is MNHNS and CDR2 SASEGT. Trimming removed 4 bases from V and 7 bases from J, with 16 bases in between. This CDR3 comprises 14 residues. The time point here: newly diagnosed GD, antithyroid drugs for less than 3 months. Following extraction of RNA from PBMCs, that RNA was used to make the TCR library. Arm-PCR of CDR3 regions and iRepertoire HTBI primers were used to build TCR beta libraries. In TCRdb, the multiplex PCR reads were re-called with MiXCR into one record per CDR3 protein. The data contain about 540,000 distinct CDR3 sequences, roughly 12% of them singletons. The same specimen was also included in a second study, on T cells in Graves' hyperthyroidism and ophthalmopathy.

The receptor was isolated from a man aged 25 to 45 with Graves disease. The source material was peripheral blood mononuclear cells (PBMCs), sampled at new diagnosis, from a patient treated with antithyroid drugs. The V and J genes are TRBV6-1 and TRBJ1-2; tentatively, D is TRBD1 (6 bases). CDR3 sequence: CASSARDMSVGYTF. CDR3 coding DNA: TGTGCCAGCAGTGCCCGGGACATGTCCGTTGGCTACACCTTC.